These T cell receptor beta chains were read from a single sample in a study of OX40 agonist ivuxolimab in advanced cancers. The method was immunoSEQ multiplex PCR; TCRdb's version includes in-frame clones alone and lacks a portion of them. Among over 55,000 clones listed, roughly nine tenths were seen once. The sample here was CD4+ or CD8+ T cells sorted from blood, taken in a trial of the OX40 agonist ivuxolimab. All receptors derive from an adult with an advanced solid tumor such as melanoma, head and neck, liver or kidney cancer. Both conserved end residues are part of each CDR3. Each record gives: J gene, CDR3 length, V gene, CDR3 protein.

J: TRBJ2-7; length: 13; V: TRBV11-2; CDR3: CASSLETFYEQYF
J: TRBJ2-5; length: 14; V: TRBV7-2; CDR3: CASSLGLAVETQYF
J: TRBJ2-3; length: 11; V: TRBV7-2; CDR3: CASSLEVLQYF
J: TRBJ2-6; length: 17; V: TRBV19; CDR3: CASQDRGRLSGANVLTF
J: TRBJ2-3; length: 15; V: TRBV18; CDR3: CASSPPSDPSDTQYF
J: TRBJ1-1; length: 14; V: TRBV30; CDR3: CAWSRAWMGTEAFF
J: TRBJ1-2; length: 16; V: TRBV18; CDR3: CASSPLSGTGDYGYTF
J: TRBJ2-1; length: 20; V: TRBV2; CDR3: CASSEALLGSYRGVYNEQFF
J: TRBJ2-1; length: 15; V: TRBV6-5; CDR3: CASSYSAGVRNEQFF
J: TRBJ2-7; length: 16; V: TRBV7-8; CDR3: CASSLDSGGLPREQYF
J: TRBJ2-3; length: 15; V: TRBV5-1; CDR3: CASSPLGAGSDTQYF
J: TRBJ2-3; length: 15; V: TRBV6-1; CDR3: CASSVSGGATDTQYF
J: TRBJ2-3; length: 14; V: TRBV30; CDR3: CAWSGTSIGDTQYF
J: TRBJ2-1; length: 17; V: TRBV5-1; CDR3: CASSSRLAGVFYNEQFF